This TCR beta chain was recorded in a study of shared clonotypes between healthy human individuals. Some clones are missing from TCRdb's copy, which holds only in-frame ones; the method was immunoSEQ multiplex PCR. This table holds 2 million to 2.5 million clones, approximately 95% found once. This CDR3 spans 16 amino acids. V shed 3 bases, J shed 6 bases, and the junction held 7 bases outside the gene matches. Germline V gene data show CDR1 as SGHAT and CDR2 as FQDESV (reference sequence). The V and J genes are TRBV11-1 and TRBJ1-6, with 8 bases that match TRBD1. This TCR came from a young man in good health. The specimen sequenced was naive CD4+ T cells sorted from blood. Regarding subset: CD45RA+ positively selected. CDR3 DNA: TGTGCCAGCAGCTTGTCCGCGACAGGGGTTAATTCACCCCTCCACTTT. The encoded protein is CASSLSATGVNSPLHF.